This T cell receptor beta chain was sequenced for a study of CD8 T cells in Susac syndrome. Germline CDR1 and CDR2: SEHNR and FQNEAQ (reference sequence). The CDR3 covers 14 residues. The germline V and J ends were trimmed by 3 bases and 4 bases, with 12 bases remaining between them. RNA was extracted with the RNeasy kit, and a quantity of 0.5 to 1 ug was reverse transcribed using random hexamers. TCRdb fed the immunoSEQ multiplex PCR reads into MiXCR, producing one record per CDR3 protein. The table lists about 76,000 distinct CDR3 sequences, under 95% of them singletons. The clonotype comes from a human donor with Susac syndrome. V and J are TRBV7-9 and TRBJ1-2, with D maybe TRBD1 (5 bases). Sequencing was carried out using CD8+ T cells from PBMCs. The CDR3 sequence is CASSFLWGGYGYTF. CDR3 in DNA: TGTGCCAGCAGCTTTTTGTGGGGGGGCTATGGCTACACCTTC.